Each of the 26 T cell receptor beta chains below was sequenced from the same sample in a study of CD8 T cells in Susac syndrome (dated by TCRdb to 2018 to 2020). The receptor library was made with the immunoSEQ multiplex PCR assay. RNA was extracted using the RNeasy kit, and about 0.5 to 1 ug of the RNA was reverse transcribed with random hexamers. TCRdb passed the public sequencing reads through fastp at Q25 and MiXCR, retaining productive beta sequences. Every entry covers one CDR3 protein and lists the most common genes and DNA from its rows. The sample table shows approximately 230,000 distinct CDR3 sequences, and about 93% are seen once. The top ten hold 0.06% to 0.08% of the sample. Specimen: CD4+ T cells from PBMCs. The source of these receptors is a human donor with multiple sclerosis.

The chain combines TRBV29-1 with TRBJ2-3; D remains unclear. This CDR3 is 12 amino acids long. Germline loops: CDR1 SQVTM, CDR2 ANQGSEA. Deletions cut 4 bases from V and 1 base from J, with 6 bases between. The CDR3, as DNA: TGCAGCGTTGCCCGGGGCACAGATACGCAGTATTTT. It specifies CSVARGTDTQYF.

The chain couples TRBV7-2 to TRBJ2-5, with D hard to call. V dropped 1 base and J dropped 4 bases, with 16 bases sitting between them. This CDR3 spans 16 amino acids. CDR1 and CDR2 from the germline V gene are SGHTA and FQGNSA. The CDR3 sequence: CASSLDQSAQIETQYF. CDR3 nucleotides: TGTGCCAGCAGCTTAGATCAGTCAGCTCAAATAGAGACCCAGTACTTC.

V is TRBV30 and J is TRBJ1-5, with a weak D call TRBD1 (6 bases). V was cut by 5 bases and J by 0 bases, with 17 bases left in between. CDR3 length: 16 residues. Germline V gene data show CDR1 as GTSNPN and CDR2 as SVGIG (reference sequence). Here the CDR3 DNA reads TGTGCCTGGGGACCAATCGGGACATTTAGCAATCAGCCCCAGCATTTT. This encodes CAWGPIGTFSNQPQHF.

The chain uses TRBV5-1 and TRBJ2-5; D is perhaps TRBD1 or TRBD2 (5 bases each). The CDR3 is 15 amino acids. The V gene lost 6 bases and the J gene lost 1 base, with 16 bases spanning the gap. Germline-derived CDR1 and CDR2 are SGHRS and YFSETQ. In DNA, the CDR3 is TGCGCCAGCACCTGGAACGGGGCGACCCAAGAGACCCAGTACTTC. Its protein is CASTWNGATQETQYF.

In nucleotides, the CDR3 is TGTGCCTGGATACGAGATACGAACACCGGGGAGCTGTTTTTT. Amino acid sequence: CAWIRDTNTGELFF. The chain couples TRBV30 to TRBJ2-2, with D unresolved. Germline lookup yields CDR1 GTSNPN and CDR2 SVGIG (reference sequence). The V end lost 4 bases, the J end lost 0 bases, and 9 bases lay between the germline ends. CDR3 length equals 14 residues.

DNA for the CDR3: TGTGCCAGCAGCCCGTGGACAGGCTTTAGCTCTGGGGCCAACGTCCTGACTTTC. It yields the protein CASSPWTGFSSGANVLTF. The J gene is TRBJ2-6, the V gene TRBV7-9; 7 nucleotides match TRBD1. V was clipped by 5 bases and J by 0 bases; unmatched bases: 10. CDR3 length: 18 residues. Germline V gives CDR1 SEHNR, CDR2 FQNEAQ (reference sequence). The full variable domain, its missing parts supplied by reference TRBV7-9 and TRBJ2-6, is DTGVSQNPRHKITKRGQNVTFRCDPISEHNRLYWYRQTLGQGPEFLTYFQNEAQLEKSRLLSDRFSAERPKGSFSTLEIQRTEQGDSAMYLCASSPWTGFSSGANVLTFGAGSRLTVL.

J is TRBJ2-1 and V is TRBV27; unclear D gene. V lost 9 bases and J 8 bases, leaving 11 bases between the germline ends. This CDR3 has 11 residues. Per germline, CDR1 MNHEY and CDR2 SMNVEV (reference sequence). This CDR3 is CARSCFYEQFF. The CDR3 DNA follows: TGTGCCAGGTCGTGTTTCTATGAGCAGTTCTTC.

The chain's CDR3 is CAISGRENTEAFF. The CDR3 DNA follows: TGTGCCATCAGCGGACGGGAGAACACTGAAGCTTTCTTT. The chain employs TRBV10-3 and TRBJ1-1, with D uncertain. Trimming stripped 6 bases from V and 1 base from J, with 9 bases between. The germline V gene has CDR1 ENHRY and CDR2 SYGVKD. CDR3 length equals 13 residues.

The rearrangement uses TRBV6-6 and TRBJ1-1; maybe TRBD1 (5 bases). The germline gives CDR1 MNHNY, CDR2 SVGAGI (reference sequence). The CDR3 spans 16 residues. Trimming pared 2 bases from V and 0 bases from J, leaving 13 bases between. The CDR3 sequence is CASSYQRTPMNTEAFF. The CDR3 nucleotides read TGTGCCAGCAGTTACCAGAGGACACCCATGAACACTGAAGCTTTCTTT.

The gene calls are TRBV6-2 or TRBV6-3 and TRBJ1-1; 8 positions match TRBD1. The CDR3 has 14 amino acids. With V trimmed by 6 bases and J by 4 bases, 7 bases remained unmatched. Looked up from germline, CDR1 is MNHEY and CDR2 is SVGEGT. The CDR3 protein is CASRATGAITEAFF. The CDR3 DNA reads as TGTGCCAGCAGGGCGACAGGGGCCATCACTGAAGCTTTCTTT.

The V and J genes are TRBV6-5 and TRBJ2-4, with D hard to call. CDR1 and CDR2 (germline): MNHEY, SVGAGI. CDR3 length equals 15 residues. Trimming stripped 2 bases from V and 0 bases from J, with 8 bases between. CDR3 nucleotides: TGTGCCAGCAGTTACCGTGGGGTAGCCAAAAACATTCAGTACTTC. This sequence encodes CASSYRGVAKNIQYF.

V and J are TRBV11-3 and TRBJ1-1, with 10 bases aligning to TRBD1. There are 15 residues in the CDR3. Germline V CDR1 and CDR2: SGHNT, YENEEA. The V and J ends lost 5 bases and 4 bases, in that order; junction bases with no gene match: 7. CDR3 bases: TGTGCCAGCAGCCACGGGACAGGGGCGGTCACTGAAGCTTTCTTT. Its translation is CASSHGTGAVTEAFF.

The V and J genes are TRBV19 and TRBJ1-2; 9 bases are shared with TRBD1. The CDR3 loop spans 13 amino acids. The junction had 4 bases not matched to a gene; V was cut back by 7 bases and J by 4 bases. Germline CDR1 is LNHDA and CDR2 is SQIVND (reference sequence). CDR3 loop: CASTWGQGYGYTF. The CDR3 DNA is TGTGCCAGTACCTGGGGACAGGGCTATGGCTACACCTTC.

The chain carries TRBV24-1 and TRBJ2-7; the D gene is possibly TRBD1 (6 bases). V lost 3 bases and J lost 3, with 11 bases in between. This CDR3 spans 14 amino acids. Germline CDR1 is KGHDR and CDR2 is SFDVKD. CDR3 sequence: CATSDAGALYEQYV. In nucleotides, the CDR3 is TGTGCCACCAGTGATGCAGGGGCCCTCTACGAGCAGTACGTC.

The chain recombines TRBV9 with TRBJ2-2, with 9 bases matching TRBD2. In germline, CDR1 is SGDLS, CDR2 YYNGEE. V trimming: 7 bases; J trimming: 5 bases; junction bases outside the gene matches: 9. The CDR3 is 15 residues long. In nucleotides, the CDR3 is TGTGCCAGCGGACCGGGACTAGCATATACCGGGGAGCTGTTTTTT. Translation: CASGPGLAYTGELFF.

This clonotype was observed a handful of times. V gene TRBV20-1 combines with J gene TRBJ2-1, with no clear D. Germline V gene data show CDR1 as DFQATT and CDR2 as SNEGSKA (reference sequence). The CDR3 spans 11 residues. V dropped 1 base and J dropped 3 bases, with 1 base sitting between them. The CDR3 sequence: CSARGYNEQFF. CDR3 nucleotides: TGCAGTGCTAGAGGCTACAATGAGCAGTTCTTC.

This clonotype appeared once. The chain carries TRBV11-3 and TRBJ2-5; TRBD2 matches at 9 bases. V shed 5 bases and J 5 bases; nucleotides not matched to a gene: 9. The CDR3 contains 15 residues. The germline CDR1 and CDR2 sequences are SGHNT and YENEEA. CDR3 sequence: CASSTYSGREETQYF. Here the CDR3 DNA reads TGTGCCAGCAGCACGTATAGCGGGAGAGAGGAGACCCAGTACTTC.

This chain connects TRBV12-3 or TRBV12-4 to TRBJ2-4; 7 bases are a match to TRBD1. Trimming at V came to 5 bases and at J to 0 bases, leaving 10 bases not matched to a gene. CDR3 length: 17 amino acids. CDR3 nucleotides: TGTGCCAGCAGTCCGGGACAGATCAACTCAGCCAAAAACATTCAGTACTTC. Translating gives CASSPGQINSAKNIQYF.

The chain recombines TRBV19 with TRBJ2-1; D is perhaps TRBD2 (6 bases). Per germline, CDR1 LNHDA and CDR2 SQIVND (reference sequence). The CDR3 has 13 amino acids. The ends were cut back, 6 bases at V and 10 bases at J, with 16 bases in the middle. The CDR3 protein is CASSIPPLAEQFF. The CDR3 DNA follows: TGTGCCAGTAGCATCCCCCCGCTAGCGGAGCAGTTCTTC.

This sequence joins TRBV3-1 and TRBJ1-6; D is undetermined. CDR1 and CDR2 (germline): LGHDT, YNNKEL (reference sequence). The CDR3 extends over 13 amino acids. V was clipped by 2 bases and J by 5 bases, with 4 bases between them. The CDR3, as DNA: TGTGCCAGCAGCCAATCGGATAATTCACCCCTCCACTTT. Its translation: CASSQSDNSPLHF.

The genes are TRBV4-1 and TRBJ1-5; maybe TRBD1 (5 bases). The CDR3 extends over 15 amino acids. Trimming cost V 2 bases and J 1 base, with 9 bases left between them. From germline, CDR1 is MGHRA and CDR2 YSYEKL. CDR3: CASSQPDRSNQPQHF. The CDR3 DNA follows: TGCGCCAGCAGCCAACCTGACAGAAGCAATCAGCCCCAGCATTTT.

The chain has TRBV28 and TRBJ1-5; no clear D gene. This CDR3 is 15 amino acids long. Trimming stripped 6 bases from V and 0 bases from J, with 12 bases between. Germline V gene data show CDR1 as MDHEN and CDR2 as SYDVKM. The CDR3 loop is CASRQPVYSNQPQHF. CDR3 in DNA: TGTGCCAGCAGACAGCCGGTTTATAGCAATCAGCCCCAGCATTTT.

J is TRBJ2-5 and V is TRBV11-2; 7 bases are shared with TRBD1. V shed 4 bases and J 5 bases; nucleotides not matched to a gene: 10. CDR3 size: 15 residues. Germline loops: CDR1 SGHAT, CDR2 FQNNGV. CDR3 coding DNA: TGTGCCAGCAGCTCGGAGACAGGGCTAGGCGAGACCCAGTACTTC. It encodes CASSSETGLGETQYF.

V gene TRBV20-1 combines with J gene TRBJ2-1; no definite D call. The CDR3 contains 13 residues. V was trimmed by 5 bases and J by 5 bases, leaving 13 bases between them. Germline-derived CDR1 and CDR2 are DFQATT and SNEGSKA (reference sequence). The CDR3 bases are TGCAGTGCTTATAACCTAGTTCACAATGAGCAGTTCTTC. Its translation: CSAYNLVHNEQFF.

V usage is TRBV12-3 or TRBV12-4 and J usage is TRBJ2-1; 7 nucleotides align to TRBD1. The CDR3 loop spans 15 amino acids. Trimming removed 6 bases from V and 6 bases from J; junction bases left unmatched: 11. The CDR3 DNA is TGTGCCAGCAGCCGAACAGGGGTTTTAGGCAATGAGCAGTTCTTC. The encoded protein is CASSRTGVLGNEQFF.

V gene TRBV6-1 combines with J gene TRBJ2-3; 9 bases agree with TRBD1. The V segment lost 4 bases and the J segment 8 bases; nucleotides outside the gene matches: 10. CDR1 MNHNS and CDR2 SASEGT come from the germline V gene. The CDR3 spans 15 residues. In DNA, the CDR3 is TGTGCCAGCAGTGGGGTTTCGGGACAGGGAACTACGCAGTATTTT. The encoded protein is CASSGVSGQGTTQYF.